This is a list of T cell receptor beta chains from one sample in a study of blood T cell repertoires in COVID-19. Produced via immunoSEQ multiplex PCR; TCRdb's table is partial and in-frame only. In the table there are 220,000 or so clones, 90% of which are singletons. Sequences were obtained from PBMCs or T cells enriched from blood (not recorded which). These receptors were taken from a man younger than 40 who had been exposed to COVID-19. Each CDR3 is given with its conserved first and last residue. D genes are given only for firm matches. Part of the rows lack a size; the others show once, few, many or a class for expanded clones.

j_call: TRBJ1-5
clone_size: NA
d_call: NA
v_call: TRBV10-3
cdr3_length: 14
cdr3_aa: CATTDLQGNQPQHF

j_call: TRBJ2-1
clone_size: NA
d_call: TRBD1
v_call: TRBV7-6
cdr3_length: 14
cdr3_aa: CASSLKDRAHEQFF

j_call: TRBJ2-1
clone_size: NA
d_call: NA
v_call: TRBV6-2/TRBV6-3
cdr3_length: 14
cdr3_aa: CASSRGINRNEQFF

j_call: TRBJ1-5
clone_size: NA
d_call: NA
v_call: TRBV27
cdr3_length: 13
cdr3_aa: CASRARGNQPQHF

j_call: TRBJ1-2
clone_size: NA
d_call: NA
v_call: TRBV10-3
cdr3_length: 13
cdr3_aa: CAISERTVYGYTF

j_call: TRBJ1-2
clone_size: NA
d_call: TRBD1
v_call: TRBV12-5
cdr3_length: 17
cdr3_aa: CASGFPGQGALGYGYTF

j_call: TRBJ1-2
clone_size: NA
d_call: NA
v_call: TRBV14
cdr3_length: 14
cdr3_aa: CASSQDYSGNGYTF

j_call: TRBJ2-5
clone_size: NA
d_call: TRBD2
v_call: TRBV7-6
cdr3_length: 14
cdr3_aa: CASSLRGVSRAQYF

j_call: TRBJ2-1
clone_size: NA
d_call: TRBD1
v_call: TRBV6-5
cdr3_length: 13
cdr3_aa: CASRRTPGGEQFF

j_call: TRBJ1-5
clone_size: once
d_call: NA
v_call: TRBV19
cdr3_length: 16
cdr3_aa: CASRLTAGGGNQPQHF

j_call: TRBJ1-1
clone_size: NA
d_call: NA
v_call: TRBV7-3
cdr3_length: 13
cdr3_aa: CASSLGANTEAFF

j_call: TRBJ1-2
clone_size: NA
d_call: NA
v_call: TRBV5-1
cdr3_length: 13
cdr3_aa: CASSFSPNYGYTF

j_call: TRBJ1-2
clone_size: NA
d_call: NA
v_call: TRBV6-5
cdr3_length: 13
cdr3_aa: CASSYGLNYGYTF

j_call: TRBJ2-1
clone_size: NA
d_call: NA
v_call: TRBV2
cdr3_length: 13
cdr3_aa: CASLGASYNEQFF

j_call: TRBJ2-5
clone_size: NA
d_call: TRBD2
v_call: TRBV6-1
cdr3_length: 14
cdr3_aa: CASSYGGGLETQYF

j_call: TRBJ2-7
clone_size: NA
d_call: TRBD1
v_call: TRBV7-6
cdr3_length: 14
cdr3_aa: CASSPNRGPGEQYF

j_call: TRBJ1-3
clone_size: once
d_call: NA
v_call: TRBV4-3
cdr3_length: 14
cdr3_aa: CASSQVGRGNTIYF

j_call: TRBJ1-2
clone_size: NA
d_call: TRBD1
v_call: TRBV5-1
cdr3_length: 16
cdr3_aa: CASSPGTKIGTDYYTF

j_call: TRBJ2-2
clone_size: NA
d_call: NA
v_call: TRBV1
cdr3_length: 15
cdr3_aa: CTSSAGTGGTGELFF

j_call: TRBJ2-2
clone_size: NA
d_call: NA
v_call: TRBV24-1
cdr3_length: 16
cdr3_aa: CATSDNQGPYTGELFF

j_call: TRBJ1-6
clone_size: few
d_call: NA
v_call: TRBV10-3
cdr3_length: 16
cdr3_aa: CAISAEQASYNSPLHF

j_call: TRBJ2-4
clone_size: NA
d_call: NA
v_call: TRBV9
cdr3_length: 15
cdr3_aa: CASSVGAAEENIQYF

j_call: TRBJ1-5
clone_size: NA
d_call: NA
v_call: TRBV3-1/TRBV3-2
cdr3_length: 13
cdr3_aa: CASSPGSNQPQHF

j_call: TRBJ2-2
clone_size: NA
d_call: NA
v_call: TRBV6-5
cdr3_length: 13
cdr3_aa: CATPRTVTGELFF

j_call: TRBJ2-1
clone_size: NA
d_call: NA
v_call: TRBV3-1/TRBV3-2
cdr3_length: 11
cdr3_aa: CASTGEHEQFF

j_call: TRBJ2-2
clone_size: NA
d_call: TRBD2
v_call: TRBV5-4
cdr3_length: 18
cdr3_aa: CASSLPGLAGQNTGELFF

j_call: TRBJ1-1
clone_size: once
d_call: NA
v_call: TRBV4-1
cdr3_length: 16
cdr3_aa: CASSQDLRGGQARAFF

j_call: TRBJ2-5
clone_size: few
d_call: TRBD2
v_call: TRBV6-1
cdr3_length: 15
cdr3_aa: CASSELAGGLETQYF

j_call: TRBJ2-4
clone_size: NA
d_call: NA
v_call: TRBV29-1
cdr3_length: 11
cdr3_aa: CSAVGANIQYF

j_call: TRBJ2-7
clone_size: NA
d_call: TRBD1
v_call: TRBV7-2
cdr3_length: 13
cdr3_aa: CASLGTGGYEQYF